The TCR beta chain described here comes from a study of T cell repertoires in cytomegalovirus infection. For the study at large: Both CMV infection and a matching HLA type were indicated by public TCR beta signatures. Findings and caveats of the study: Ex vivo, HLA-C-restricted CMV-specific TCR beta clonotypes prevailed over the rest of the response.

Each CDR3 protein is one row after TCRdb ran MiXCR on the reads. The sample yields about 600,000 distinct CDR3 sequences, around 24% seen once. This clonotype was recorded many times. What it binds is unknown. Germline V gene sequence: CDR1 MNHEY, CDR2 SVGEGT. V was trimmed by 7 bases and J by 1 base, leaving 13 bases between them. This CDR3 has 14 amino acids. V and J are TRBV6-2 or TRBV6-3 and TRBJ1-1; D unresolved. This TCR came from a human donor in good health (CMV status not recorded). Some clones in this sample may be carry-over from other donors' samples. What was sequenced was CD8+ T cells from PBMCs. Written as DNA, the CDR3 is TGTGCCAGCAATACGTTGGACGGGAACACTGAAGCTTTCTTT. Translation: CASNTLDGNTEAFF.